The following is a T cell receptor (beta chain) sequence with its context. The antigen is undetermined. Germline CDR1 reads LNHDA; CDR2 reads SQIVND (reference sequence). The CDR3 covers 15 residues. The V gene end was trimmed by 4 bases and the J gene end by 4 bases; junction bases not matched to a gene: 6. This sample is part of a study of OX40 agonist ivuxolimab in advanced cancers. Study summary: An agonistic human IgG2 monoclonal antibody against OX40 (CD134) was given. Three patients responded partially, comprising one with hepatocellular carcinoma and two with cutaneous melanoma. Whole-study results and caveats: There were, on average, more expanded clones in CD8+ T cells than in CD4+. At doses 0.1 to 3.0 mg/kg, CD4+ and CD8+ clones expanded.

Only in-frame clones appear in the TCRdb table, and some are missing; sequencing was by immunoSEQ multiplex PCR. The data show under 90,000 clones, approximately 85% seen once. This sequence originates from an adult with an advanced solid tumor such as melanoma, head and neck, liver or kidney cancer. The sequences come from CD4+ or CD8+ T cells sorted from blood, collected in a trial of the OX40 agonist ivuxolimab. This chain joins TRBV19 and TRBJ1-4; 7 nucleotides match TRBD1. DNA of the CDR3: TGTGCCAGTAGTAGTAGGGGGCGCGGTAATGAAAAACTGTTTTTT. This encodes CASSSRGRGNEKLFF.